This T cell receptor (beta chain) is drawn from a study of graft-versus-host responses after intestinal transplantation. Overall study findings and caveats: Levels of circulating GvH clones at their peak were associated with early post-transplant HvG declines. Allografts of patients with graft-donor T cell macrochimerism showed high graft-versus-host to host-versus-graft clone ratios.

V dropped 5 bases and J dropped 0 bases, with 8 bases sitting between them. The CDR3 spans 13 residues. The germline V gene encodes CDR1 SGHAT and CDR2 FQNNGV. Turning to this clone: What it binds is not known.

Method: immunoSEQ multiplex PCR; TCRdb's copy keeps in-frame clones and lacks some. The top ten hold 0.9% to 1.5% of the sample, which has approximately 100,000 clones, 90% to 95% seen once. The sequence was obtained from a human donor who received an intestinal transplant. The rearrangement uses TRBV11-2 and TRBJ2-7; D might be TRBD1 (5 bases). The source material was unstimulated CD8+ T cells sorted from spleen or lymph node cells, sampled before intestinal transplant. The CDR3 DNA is TGTGCCAGCAGCCACGACAGCTCCTACGAGCAGTACTTC. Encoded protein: CASSHDSSYEQYF.